Listed here are 29 T cell receptor beta chains from one sample, sequenced in a study of blood T cell repertoires in COVID-19. Measured with immunoSEQ multiplex PCR; TCRdb has only the in-frame clones, and not every one. The sample lists fewer than 250,000 clones; around 86% were seen once. Specimen: peripheral blood. The receptors here all came from a man aged 55 to 70 with acute or convalescent COVID-19.

This clone occurred once. The gene calls are TRBV5-1 and TRBJ2-3, with TRBD2 matching 7 bases. The CDR3 spans 15 residues. With V trimmed by 1 base and J by 2 bases, 4 bases remained unmatched. Germline CDR1 and CDR2: SGHRS and YFSETQ. The CDR3 reads CASSLRGVITDTQYF. The CDR3, as DNA: TGCGCCAGCAGCTTGCGGGGGGTCATCACAGATACGCAGTATTTT.

This chain links TRBV4-1 with TRBJ1-2; TRBD1 matches at 10 bases. Germline V gene data show CDR1 as MGHRA and CDR2 as YSYEKL. CDR3 length: 17 residues. Germline trimming cut 4 bases from V and 4 bases from J; bases unmatched to any gene: 12. As DNA, the CDR3 is TGCGCCAGCAGCCCACTATCCGTGACAGGGGGCCTCTATGGCTACACCTTC. This codes for CASSPLSVTGGLYGYTF.

The chain carries TRBV10-3 and TRBJ2-3; 7 bases are shared with TRBD2. Germline loops: CDR1 ENHRY, CDR2 SYGVKD. Unmatched junction bases numbered 12, after V lost 8 bases and J lost 4 bases. The CDR3 spans 15 residues. CDR3 residues: CAIRLAGGFADTQYF. The CDR3 coding sequence is TGTGCCATCCGACTAGCCGGTGGGTTCGCAGATACGCAGTATTTT.

The chain combines TRBV19 with TRBJ1-5; 9 bases agree with TRBD1. This CDR3 has 15 residues. The trim removed 7 bases at V and 5 bases at J, leaving 9 bases unmatched. Germline V gene lookup returns CDR1 LNHDA and CDR2 SQIVND (reference sequence). The CDR3 protein is CASTQTGGFYQPQHF. CDR3 DNA sequence: TGTGCCAGTACCCAGACAGGGGGATTTTATCAGCCCCAGCATTTT.

The chain carries TRBV6-5 and TRBJ1-3; 9 bases map to TRBD1. The V gene end was trimmed by 8 bases and the J gene end by 8 bases; junction bases not matched to a gene: 10. The V gene's germline CDR1 is MNHEY and CDR2 SVGAGI. CDR3 length equals 14 residues. The CDR3 loop reads CASLPSGQGYTIYF. The CDR3 DNA sequence: TGTGCCAGCCTCCCTTCGGGACAGGGATACACCATATATTTT.

The chain links TRBV7-8 to TRBJ1-2; 8 bases line up with TRBD1. The trim removed 0 bases at V and 7 bases at J, leaving 7 bases unmatched. Germline loops: CDR1 SGHVS, CDR2 FQNEAQ. CDR3 size: 15 residues. CDR3 in DNA: TGTGCCAGCAGCTTAGCAGGACAGGGAGTTGGTGGCTACACCTTC. It specifies CASSLAGQGVGGYTF.

The chain couples TRBV7-9 to TRBJ1-4, with D tentatively TRBD1 (5 bases). Per germline, CDR1 SEHNR and CDR2 FQNEAQ (reference sequence). The V end lost 2 bases, the J end lost 3 bases, and 16 bases lay between the germline ends. The CDR3 has 17 residues. The CDR3, as DNA: TGTGCCAGCAGCTTATGGGCCCAGGGAAGGTCTAATGAAAAACTGTTTTTT. This translates into CASSLWAQGRSNEKLFF.

The V gene is TRBV2, the J gene TRBJ2-1; 7 nucleotides match TRBD2. Germline CDR1 reads SNHLY; CDR2 reads FYNNEI. Germline trimming cut 7 bases from V and 3 bases from J; bases unmatched to any gene: 9. The CDR3 consists of 15 residues. The CDR3 here is CASTPRGLDYNEQFF. For the CDR3, the DNA is TGTGCCAGCACCCCCCGCGGACTAGACTACAATGAGCAGTTCTTC. The full variable domain, in which reference TRBV2 and TRBJ2-1 provide the parts outside the CDR3, is EPEVTQTPSHQVTQMGQEVILRCVPISNHLYFYWYRQILGQKVEFLVSFYNNEISEKSEIFDDQFSVERPDGSNFTLKIRSTKLEDSAMYFCASTPRGLDYNEQFFGPGTRLTVL.

This clone was picked up one time. The DNA of the CDR3 is TGTGCCAGCAGTCCGTGGACAGAGAGCAATCAGCCCCAGCATTTT. The encoded protein is CASSPWTESNQPQHF. J is TRBJ1-5 and V is TRBV6-5, with D perhaps TRBD1 (6 bases). The CDR3 extends over 15 amino acids. V gave up 5 bases and J gave up 1 base, with 12 bases separating them. CDR1 and CDR2 from the germline V gene are MNHEY and SVGAGI.

This clone appeared a single time. The chain couples TRBV2 to TRBJ2-5, with a weak D call TRBD2 (6 bases). This CDR3 region has 15 residues. The germline V gene encodes CDR1 SNHLY and CDR2 FYNNEI. V dropped 1 base and J dropped 0 bases, with 9 bases sitting between them. In DNA, the CDR3 is TGTGCCAGCAGTGAAGTAGCGGCTAACCAAGAGACCCAGTACTTC. Amino acids: CASSEVAANQETQYF.

The chain has TRBV19 and TRBJ1-6; TRBD1 aligns across 8 bases. The CDR3 is 15 residues long. CDR1 and CDR2 (germline): LNHDA, SQIVND (reference sequence). With V trimmed by 3 bases and J by 7 bases, 5 bases remained unmatched. CDR3 protein: CASSMGPGGNSPLHF. The CDR3 region has the DNA TGTGCCAGTAGTATGGGGCCAGGGGGCAATTCACCCCTCCACTTT.

The V call is TRBV5-1, the J call TRBJ1-4; no clear D gene. This CDR3 is built from 20 residues. The ends were cut back, 7 bases at V and 0 bases at J, with 28 bases in the middle. Per germline, CDR1 SGHRS and CDR2 YFSETQ. The CDR3 sequence is CASASQPHRPTWTTNEKLFF. In DNA, the CDR3 is TGCGCCAGCGCCTCCCAACCCCACAGACCCACCTGGACAACTAATGAAAAACTGTTTTTT.

This clone was detected ten times or more. Other DNA sequences in the sample encode the same CDR3. This chain connects TRBV3-1 (or the pseudogene TRBV3-2) to TRBJ2-4; 9 bases fit TRBD2. CDR1 and CDR2 from the germline V gene are LGHDT and YNNKEL (reference sequence). The CDR3 totals 19 residues. J was trimmed by 2 bases and V by 2 bases; bases with no gene match: 13. DNA of the CDR3: TGTGCCAGCAGCCAAAGGGGTGGCGGGGGGGCCGGGACCAAAAACATTCAGTACTTC. Protein product: CASSQRGGGGAGTKNIQYF.

The J gene is TRBJ1-3, the V gene TRBV10-3, with TRBD1 matching over 8 bases. The CDR3 consists of 16 residues. Germline CDR1 is ENHRY and CDR2 is SYGVKD. The V and J ends lost 1 base and 0 bases, in that order; junction bases with no gene match: 2. The CDR3 DNA reads as TGTGCCATCAGTGAGTGGACAGGGAACTCTGGAAACACCATATATTTT. It specifies CAISEWTGNSGNTIYF.

The rearrangement joins TRBV5-1 to TRBJ1-5; tentatively, D is TRBD1 (6 bases). The V end was cut by 0 bases, the J end by 3 bases, with 13 bases between. This CDR3 has 16 residues. Germline V gene sequence: CDR1 SGHRS, CDR2 YFSETQ. CDR3 DNA sequence: TGCGCCAGCAGCTTGGTCCCAGGGGCCTACAATCAGCCCCAGCATTTT. Translation: CASSLVPGAYNQPQHF.

This chain joins TRBV7-9 and TRBJ2-7, with 10 bases matching TRBD1. This CDR3 contains 14 residues. Losses at the gene ends were 4 bases for V and 5 bases for J; bases not matched to a gene: 5. Germline V gives CDR1 SEHNR, CDR2 FQNEAQ (reference sequence). In DNA, the CDR3 is TGTGCCAGCAGCTCAGGACAGGGGGTGGACGAGCAGTACTTC. Protein: CASSSGQGVDEQYF.

V is TRBV6-5 and J is TRBJ1-1; D is perhaps TRBD1 (5 bases). The CDR3 is made up of 15 amino acids. Trimming took off 0 bases at V and 5 bases at J, with 13 bases between the two ends. Per the germline V gene, CDR1 is MNHEY and CDR2 is SVGAGI. CDR3: CASSYSGGRGTEAFF. In DNA form, the CDR3 reads TGTGCCAGCAGTTACTCGGGGGGTCGGGGGACTGAAGCTTTCTTT.

The V gene is TRBV12-3 or TRBV12-4, the J gene TRBJ2-7, with 7 bases lining up with TRBD1. The V segment lost 3 bases and the J segment 7 bases; nucleotides outside the gene matches: 6. The CDR3 is 13 residues long. The DNA for the CDR3 is TGTGCCAGCAGTTTCTGGGCAGGGGGTGAGCAGTACTTC. Translating gives CASSFWAGGEQYF.

The chain recombines TRBV6-6 with TRBJ2-7; D might be TRBD2 (5 bases). The CDR3 spans 15 residues. The germline V gene encodes CDR1 MNHNY and CDR2 SVGAGI (reference sequence). With 5 bases removed from V and 2 bases from J, the gap between germline ends came to 16 bases. CDR3 in DNA: TGTGCCAGCAGTCTCCCGGGGAGTTACCCCTACGAGCAGTACTTC. Amino acids: CASSLPGSYPYEQYF.

The chain couples TRBV19 to TRBJ2-7, with D possibly TRBD1 on 7 matching bases. Trimming took off 4 bases at V and 1 base at J, with 11 bases between the two ends. This CDR3 has 14 residues. Germline V gene data show CDR1 as LNHDA and CDR2 as SQIVND (reference sequence). For the CDR3, the DNA is TGTGCCAGTAGTACCAGGGGGGCTTCCTACGAGCAGTACTTC. Its translation is CASSTRGASYEQYF.

The chain joins TRBV19 to TRBJ2-3; TRBD2 agrees at 12 bases. Germline trimming cut 1 base from V and 0 bases from J; bases unmatched to any gene: 11. This CDR3 has 20 residues. Per the germline V gene, CDR1 is LNHDA and CDR2 is SQIVND (reference sequence). The CDR3 nucleotides are TGTGCCAGTAGTATAGGAGGGACTAGCGGGTCGACTCCTAGCACAGATACGCAGTATTTT. The encoded protein is CASSIGGTSGSTPSTDTQYF.

The chain has TRBV11-2 and TRBJ2-3, with 9 nucleotides matching TRBD2. CDR1 is SGHAT, CDR2 FQNNGV, per germline. The CDR3 consists of 18 residues. The V and J ends lost 6 bases and 1 base, in that order; junction bases with no gene match: 14. CDR3 loop: CASSPRSPAGGGTDTQYF. CDR3 bases: TGTGCCAGCAGTCCCCGCTCTCCAGCGGGGGGAGGCACAGATACGCAGTATTTT.

This chain uses TRBV4-1 with TRBJ2-3; no firm D call. Germline loops: CDR1 MGHRA, CDR2 YSYEKL. CDR3 size: 13 residues. V was clipped by 2 bases and J by 3 bases, with 6 bases between them. The CDR3 bases are TGCGCCAGCAGCCAAACAGCAACAGATACGCAGTATTTT. Protein product: CASSQTATDTQYF.

The chain links TRBV5-1 to TRBJ1-2; D is perhaps TRBD1 (5 bases). The CDR3 is 15 amino acids. The V gene's germline CDR1 is SGHRS and CDR2 YFSETQ. V dropped 0 bases and J dropped 7 bases, with 16 bases sitting between them. This chain's CDR3 is CASSLEGTFQGGYTF. DNA for the CDR3: TGCGCCAGCAGCTTGGAGGGCACCTTCCAGGGTGGCTACACCTTC.

The rearrangement links TRBV30 to TRBJ1-6, with TRBD1 identical over 11 bases. The germline V gene has CDR1 GTSNPN and CDR2 SVGIG (reference sequence). This CDR3 region has 14 residues. The trim removed 3 bases at V and 9 bases at J, leaving 4 bases unmatched. CDR3 DNA: TGTGCCTGGAGCGGACAGGGGGCCGGTTCACCCCTCCACTTT. Its protein is CAWSGQGAGSPLHF.

The chain combines TRBV19 with TRBJ2-7, with D possibly TRBD2 on 6 matching bases. V was clipped by 5 bases and J by 7 bases, with 18 bases between them. Germline V lookup: CDR1 LNHDA, CDR2 SQIVND (reference sequence). The CDR3 covers 14 residues. CDR3 residues: CASSPRRRAGEQYF. Written as DNA, the CDR3 is TGTGCCAGTAGTCCCCGGAGAAGGGCGGGGGAGCAGTACTTC.

The sample holds a few counts of this clone. V and J are TRBV18 and TRBJ1-1, with D unclear. Trimming took 1 base from V and 0 from J, leaving 6 bases between them. The CDR3 length is 14 residues. The germline gives CDR1 KGHSH, CDR2 LQKENI. The CDR3: CASSPRAMNTEAFF. The CDR3 DNA sequence: TGTGCCAGCTCACCACGGGCCATGAACACTGAAGCTTTCTTT.

CDR3 nucleotides: TGTGCCAGTAATTCCCGGGGGTCCAGCTCTGGAAACACCATATATTTT. Amino acids: CASNSRGSSSGNTIYF. The gene calls are TRBV19 and TRBJ1-3, with TRBD1 as a possible D gene (5 bases). V lost 7 bases to trimming and J lost 0 bases, with 16 bases between them. The V gene's germline CDR1 is LNHDA and CDR2 SQIVND (reference sequence). This CDR3 contains 16 residues.

The chain carries TRBV5-1 and TRBJ2-1; 7 bases map to TRBD2. The CDR3 spans 14 residues. The V segment lost 0 bases and the J segment 5 bases; nucleotides outside the gene matches: 2. In germline, CDR1 is SGHRS, CDR2 YFSETQ. The CDR3 is CASSLGLAHNEQFF. The CDR3 coding sequence is TGCGCCAGCAGCTTGGGACTAGCCCACAATGAGCAGTTCTTC.